The TCR beta chain described here comes from a study of OX40 agonist ivuxolimab in advanced cancers. Study-wide background: An agonistic anti-OX40 (CD134) antibody, ivuxolimab, was used to treat the patients. Patients with prior anti-PD-1, anti-PD-L1 or anti-CTLA-4 therapy were eligible; approximately 40% had some.

Study-wide results and limits: Low normalized T-cell clonal expansion was also seen in some nonresponders. At doses 0.1 to 3.0 mg/kg, CD4+ and CD8+ clones expanded.

Trimming at V came to 4 bases and at J to 2 bases, leaving 7 bases not matched to a gene. Germline V gives CDR1 SGDLS, CDR2 YYNGEE. The CDR3 runs 16 residues. A word on this clone: The target antigen is unknown.

The method was immunoSEQ multiplex PCR; TCRdb's version includes in-frame clones alone and lacks a portion of them. This table holds tens of thousands of clones, more than 75% found once. The sequenced sample was CD4+ or CD8+ T cells sorted from blood, obtained in a trial of the OX40 agonist ivuxolimab. This clonotype was obtained from an adult with an advanced solid tumor such as melanoma, head and neck, liver or kidney cancer. The genes are TRBV9 and TRBJ2-1, with 9 bases that match TRBD2. The CDR3 spells CASSPELAGAYNEQFF. In nucleotides, the CDR3 is TGTGCCAGCAGCCCTGAACTAGCGGGTGCCTACAATGAGCAGTTCTTC.